The clone carrying this T cell receptor (beta chain) came up many times. The sample is drawn from a study of early T cells in non-severe SARS-CoV-2 infection. MiXCR, run by TCRdb on the 5' RACE reads, gives a single entry per CDR3 protein. The profile covers 25,000 to 35,000 distinct CDR3 sequences, with roughly 5.1% appearing a single time and roughly 2.5% taken by the ten largest. The germline CDR1 and CDR2 sequences are MNHEY and SMNVEV (reference sequence). The ends lost 5 bases at V and 0 bases at J; junction bases unmatched: 7. The CDR3 totals 15 residues. This receptor was taken from an adult who was a healthcare worker with PCR-confirmed SARS-CoV-2 infection or an uninfected control (not recorded which). Sequenced input: whole blood. The chain joins TRBV27 to TRBJ2-7; 7 bases are shared with TRBD1. The CDR3 sequence: CASSQDRVSSYEQYF. CDR3 nucleotides: TGTGCCAGCAGTCAAGACAGGGTCAGCTCCTACGAGCAGTACTTC.